The source of this T cell receptor (beta chain) is a study of T cells in Graves' hyperthyroidism and ophthalmopathy. Overall study: Peripheral blood collection took place at initial diagnosis, before any treatment. Findings and limits, study-wide: Patients with ophthalmopathy were separated from those with stable hyperthyroidism by a 13 V-J model. Before onset, ophthalmopathy was predicted by the model a median about six months earlier.

With respect to this clonotype: The antigen is not known.

Amplification of TCR beta CDR3 regions used RNA as the template. The HTBI primer set was used in a first-round RT-PCR of the TCR CDR3. TCRdb recomputed calls from the multiplex PCR reads with MiXCR, one row per CDR3 protein. The top ten hold approximately 4.3% of the sample, which has approximately 600,000 distinct CDR3 sequences, over 12% seen once. V was cut by 4 bases and J by 5 bases, with 21 bases left in between. Per germline, CDR1 MGHRA and CDR2 YSYEKL. The CDR3 contains 17 residues. Active moderate-to-severe ophthalmopathy, Clinical Activity Score at least 3, NOSPECS at least 4, under 3 months' duration.

Sequences were obtained from blood. The origin of this receptor is a middle-aged woman with Graves' ophthalmopathy. V is TRBV4-1 and J is TRBJ1-5; D may be TRBD1 (5 bases). The DNA of the CDR3 is TGCGCCAGCAGCCTCCGGGGGATTGACTCCTACGATCAGCCCCAGCATTTT. It specifies CASSLRGIDSYDQPQHF.